This T cell receptor beta chain was captured in a study of tumor-infiltrating lymphocytes in localized non-small cell lung cancer. Study overall: Several tumor histologies, both smoking statuses, and some post-neoadjuvant chemotherapy samples were included. Study-wide results and caveats: Each assay used a separate piece of the same tissue. T-cell fraction did not differ between immunotypes IM1 and IM2. TCR sequencing covered a subset of patients with enough tissue.

Germline V gene data show CDR1 as PRHDT and CDR2 as FYEKMQ (reference sequence). V was shortened by 5 bases and J by 3 bases, with 19 bases between the two germline ends. This CDR3 region has 16 residues. This clone has more than one count but fewer than ten. No antigen is known for it. TCRdb's copy holds only in-frame clones and misses some; the assay was immunoSEQ multiplex PCR. The sample gives roughly 12,000 clones, 86% of which show up once; about 8.3% is in the top ten. The sample taken for sequencing was uninvolved lung tissue not adjacent to the tumor. The chain carries TRBV13 and TRBJ1-1, with a possible D match to TRBD1 (6 bases). This TCR derives from a human donor with non-small cell lung cancer. Here the CDR3 DNA reads TGTGCCAGCAGCCCTCAACAGGGATCAGCGCACACTGAAGCTTTCTTT. Translation: CASSPQQGSAHTEAFF.